The 24 T cell receptor beta chains listed next were all sequenced from one sample in a study of T cell clonality in common variable immunodeficiency. General study results and limits: In common variable immunodeficiency, TCR beta chains reportedly carried fewer deletions and N-nucleotide insertions.

These receptors have no identified antigens. TCRdb's table, derived via immunoSEQ multiplex PCR, lists solely in-frame clones and lacks some. This sample has 25,000 to 30,000 clones, each found more than once. The specimen was peripheral blood mononuclear cells. Receptors originate from a human donor with common variable immunodeficiency.

The table lists this clone with many counts. The read stops 3 residues short of the end of the CDR3; the missing end is completed from the germline J gene. The chain carries TRBV5-1 and TRBJ1-1, with D possibly being TRBD1 (5 bases). V was clipped by 5 bases and J by 0 bases, with 11 bases between them. Germline loops: CDR1 SGHRS, CDR2 YFSETQ. This CDR3 has 14 amino acids. CDR3 region: CASRAGGVNTEAFF. The CDR3 DNA, read in part, is TGCGCCAGCAGGGCCGGGGGAGTGAACACTGAA.

With regard to this clone: The CDR3 goes on 3 residues after the read ends, and that part is filled in from the germline J gene. Within the sample, other DNA sequences also encode this same CDR3. The chain employs TRBV20-1 and TRBJ2-3, with TRBD1 identical over 7 bases. Germline V gene data show CDR1 as DFQATT and CDR2 as SNEGSKA (reference sequence). Germline trimming cut 2 bases from V and 0 bases from J; bases unmatched to any gene: 8. The CDR3 is made up of 16 amino acids. The covered CDR3 bases are TGCAGTGCTAGATCGGGACAGTATGCGAGCACAGATACG. Translating gives CSARSGQYASTDT. The CDR3 reads in full as CSARSGQYASTDTQYF.

Turning to this clone: With the read ending 3 residues before the CDR3 end, the germline J gene is used to fill in that end. The chain links TRBV2 to TRBJ1-2, with 8 positions matching TRBD1. The CDR3 totals 16 residues. Germline CDR1 reads SNHLY; CDR2 reads FYNNEI. The V segment lost 3 bases and the J segment 5 bases; nucleotides outside the gene matches: 11. CDR3 bases read: TGTGCCAGCAGTGACGGGACAGGAAGTTTCCGGTATGGC. Protein sequence: CASSDGTGSFRYG. The CDR3, in full, reads CASSDGTGSFRYGYTF.

This clone was recorded many times. The read gets to within 3 residues of the CDR3 end, and the germline J gene fills in the rest. J is TRBJ1-5 and V is TRBV20-1; 10 positions match TRBD1. V lost 3 bases to trimming and J lost 3 bases; unmatched junction nucleotides: 5. Germline-derived CDR1 and CDR2 are DFQATT and SNEGSKA (reference sequence). The CDR3 is 15 residues long. CDR3 bases read: TGCAGTGCTAGCGTGGGACAGGGGATCAATCAGCCC. Its translation: CSASVGQGINQP. The full CDR3 sequence reads CSASVGQGINQPQHF.

This clone turned up a few times. The read ends 3 residues before the CDR3 terminus; that terminus is restored from the germline J gene. This sequence joins TRBV19 and TRBJ1-1; a weak D match, TRBD1 (5 bases). The CDR3 has 14 residues. Germline-derived CDR1 and CDR2 are LNHDA and SQIVND (reference sequence). Trimming pared 3 bases from V and 5 bases from J, leaving 13 bases between. The sequenced CDR3 bases are TGTGCCAGTAGTATCCAGGGTGGGAAGACTGAA. Translating gives CASSIQGGKTE. The complete CDR3 protein is CASSIQGGKTEAFF.

This clone was observed a few times. The observed sequence ends 3 residues before the CDR3 terminus, with the missing tail filled in from the germline J gene. The chain combines TRBV5-1 with TRBJ2-5; 8 bases fit TRBD1. CDR1 is SGHRS, CDR2 YFSETQ, per germline. Germline trimming cut 4 bases from V and 0 bases from J; bases unmatched to any gene: 8. The CDR3 loop spans 16 amino acids. CDR3 DNA, as far as it was read: TGCGCCAGCAGCCCGACAGGGGACGTGTACCAAGAGACC. Residues: CASSPTGDVYQET. The full CDR3 is CASSPTGDVYQETQYF. The variable domain in full, with the rest retrieved from reference TRBV5-1 and TRBJ2-5, is KAGVTQTPRYLIKTRGQQVTLSCSPISGHRSVSWYQQTPGQGLQFLFEYFSETQRNKGNFPGRFSGRQFSNSRSEMNVSTLELGDSALYLCASSPTGDVYQETQYFGPGTRLLVL.

This clone was detected many times. Sequencing ends 3 residues short of the CDR3 end; the germline J gene provides the rest. This chain joins TRBV10-3 and TRBJ1-5; D possibly corresponds to TRBD1 (5 bases). From germline, CDR1 is ENHRY and CDR2 SYGVKD. V was cut by 2 bases and J by 5 bases, with 16 bases left in between. This CDR3 is 16 amino acids long. The CDR3 bases that were read are TGTGCCATCAGTGAGGGAGGTGAAAGGGGCCATCAGCCC. Translating gives CAISEGGERGHQP. The whole CDR3 is CAISEGGERGHQPQHF.

For this clone: The observed sequence ends 3 residues before the CDR3 terminus, with the missing tail filled in from the germline J gene. The chain carries TRBV6-2 or TRBV6-3 and TRBJ2-7, with D maybe TRBD2 (7 bases). The germline V gene encodes CDR1 MNHEY and CDR2 SVGEGT. V dropped 4 bases and J dropped 6 bases, with 19 bases sitting between them. There are 15 residues in the CDR3. CDR3 DNA, as far as it was read: TGTGCCAGCAGTTTTCGAGGGGGGGCCTCATTCGAG. It specifies CASSFRGGASFE. The CDR3 as a whole reads CASSFRGGASFEQYF.

This clone has just a few counts. Mismatch with germline at one junction end may stem from a read error. The CDR3 sequence is CASSLGADNNNEQFF. Incomplete CDR3 DNA: TGTGCTAGCAGCTTAGGGGCTGACAATAACAATGAG. The chain couples TRBV7-7 to TRBJ2-1; a weak D match, TRBD1 (5 bases). The read terminates 3 residues before the CDR3 end, so the remaining end is supplied by the germline J gene. This CDR3 is 15 amino acids long. Per germline, CDR1 SSHAT and CDR2 FNYEAQ (reference sequence).

In this sample, this clone turned up a few times. Read sequence stops 3 residues before the CDR3 end, and the germline J gene provides the missing end. The V gene is TRBV19, the J gene TRBJ2-3; 7 bases agree with TRBD2. With 3 bases clipped from V and 6 bases from J, the junction kept 6 bases outside the gene matches. The CDR3 consists of 14 residues. Germline V gene data show CDR1 as LNHDA and CDR2 as SQIVND (reference sequence). The covered CDR3 bases are TGTGCCAGTAGTATTTCAGCGGGGCGGGATACG. Its translation is CASSISAGRDT. The full CDR3 reads CASSISAGRDTQYF.

A note on this clone: The CDR3 end lies 3 residues beyond the end of the read and is filled in from the germline J gene. The chain combines TRBV7-2 with TRBJ1-4; the D is unclear. Germline values: CDR1 SGHTA, CDR2 FQGNSA. V was trimmed by 3 bases and J by 5 bases, leaving 13 bases between them. The CDR3 is made up of 15 amino acids. CDR3 residues: CASSFLTNRNEKLFF. The sequenced CDR3 bases are TGTGCCAGCAGCTTTTTGACAAATAGAAATGAAAAA.

This clone was seen at least ten times. Read sequence stops 3 residues before the CDR3 end, and the germline J gene provides the missing end. The gene calls are TRBV18 and TRBJ2-1, with 15 bases that match TRBD2. Germline CDR1 reads KGHSH; CDR2 reads LQKENI. Losses at the gene ends were 3 bases for V and 5 bases for J; bases not matched to a gene: 5. The CDR3 is 17 residues long. CDR3 in amino acids: CASSPRTSGGGNNEQFF. Incomplete CDR3 DNA: TGTGCCAGCTCACCCCGGACTAGCGGGGGGGGTAACAATGAG.

For this clone: Read data end 3 residues before the CDR3 end; the end is taken from the germline J gene. This rearrangement joins TRBV20-1 to TRBJ1-6; the D gene is possibly TRBD1 (6 bases). The V end lost 6 bases, the J end lost 8 bases, and 17 bases lay between the germline ends. Germline V gives CDR1 DFQATT, CDR2 SNEGSKA (reference sequence). The CDR3 spans 14 residues. Partial CDR3 DNA: TGCAGTGCGATCCGGGACACCATCCATTCACCC. Translation: CSAIRDTIHSP. The entire CDR3 sequence reads CSAIRDTIHSPLHF.

There are a few counts of this clone. The read terminates 3 residues ahead of where the CDR3 ends, so the germline J gene completes it. The rearrangement joins TRBV7-9 to TRBJ1-2; 7 bases align to TRBD1. CDR1 is SEHNR, CDR2 FQNEAQ, per germline (reference sequence). The length of the CDR3 is 14 residues. V lost 4 bases and J lost 5; bases outside the gene matches: 7. The CDR3 spells CASSSNRGGYGYTF. The sequenced part of the CDR3 DNA is TGTGCCAGCAGCTCGAACAGGGGAGGATATGGC.

Many counts were recorded for this clone. The part of the CDR3 DNA that was read is TGTGCCAGCACCCCTCGACAGGGAAAGAACACTGAA. It encodes CASTPRQGKNTE. The entire CDR3 protein is CASTPRQGKNTEAFF. The chain joins TRBV7-2 to TRBJ1-1; the match to TRBD1 covers 7 bases. The read ends 3 residues shy of where the CDR3 ends; the end is completed using the germline J gene. The CDR3 is 15 amino acids. J lost 1 base, V lost 7 bases, and 9 bases had no gene match. The germline V gene has CDR1 SGHTA and CDR2 FQGNSA.

A note on this clone: The CDR3 goes on 3 residues after the read ends, and that part is filled in from the germline J gene. V is TRBV2 and J is TRBJ2-3; TRBD2 might be the D (7 bases). CDR3 length: 14 residues. Germline V gene data show CDR1 as SNHLY and CDR2 as FYNNEI. V lost 3 bases to trimming and J lost 2 bases, with 9 bases between them. The CDR3 region is CASSDAGATDTQYF. CDR3 DNA, as far as it was read: TGTGCCAGCAGTGATGCGGGGGCCACAGATACG.

There are many counts of this clone. The read ends 3 residues shy of where the CDR3 ends; the end is completed using the germline J gene. The genes are TRBV7-8 and TRBJ2-3, with D unresolved. V dropped 2 bases and J dropped 0 bases, with 6 bases sitting between them. Germline V gene sequence: CDR1 SGHVS, CDR2 FQNEAQ. The CDR3 is 14 amino acids. CDR3 DNA, as far as it was read: TGTGCCAGCAGCTTAAGCAGGAGCACAGATACG. This encodes CASSLSRSTDT. The whole CDR3 sequence reads CASSLSRSTDTQYF.

This clone was counted a few times. The CDR3 goes on 3 residues after the read ends, and that part is filled in from the germline J gene. The chain is built from TRBV29-1 and TRBJ2-1; perhaps TRBD1 as D (6 bases). This CDR3 region has 12 residues. V was cut by 6 bases and J by 5 bases, with 11 bases left in between. Germline lookup yields CDR1 SQVTM and CDR2 ANQGSEA. Incomplete CDR3 DNA: TGCAGCGTCTTCAGGGGAGACAATGAG. Translation gives CSVFRGDNE. The entire CDR3 protein reads CSVFRGDNEQFF.

This clone was found a few times. Here the CDR3 reads CASSEVGTGNGYTF. CDR3 DNA (partial): TGTGCCAGCAGTGAAGTGGGGACAGGGAATGGC. The chain couples TRBV6-1 to TRBJ1-2, with TRBD1 identical over 9 bases. The read gets to within 3 residues of the CDR3 end, and the germline J gene fills in the rest. The length of the CDR3 is 14 residues. The J segment lost 6 bases and the V segment lost 1 base, leaving 3 bases of the junction unmatched. CDR1 and CDR2 from the germline V gene are MNHNS and SASEGT.

This clone was found many times. The read halts 3 residues ahead of the CDR3 end, with the missing end drawn from the germline J gene. This chain uses TRBV18 with TRBJ2-2; D unclear. Germline lookup yields CDR1 KGHSH and CDR2 LQKENI. The CDR3 length is 14 residues. With 6 bases removed from V and 0 bases from J, the gap between germline ends came to 8 bases. CDR3 DNA (partial): TGTGCCAGCTCGCCAGGCTCGAACACCGGGGAG. Its protein is CASSPGSNTGE. The complete CDR3 sequence is CASSPGSNTGELFF.

On this clone: The read stops 3 residues short of the end of the CDR3; the missing end is completed from the germline J gene. The rearrangement links TRBV7-3 to TRBJ1-1, with D possibly being TRBD1 (5 bases). The CDR3 is 12 amino acids. CDR1 is SGHTA, CDR2 FQGTGA, per germline. The ends were cut back, 3 bases at V and 5 bases at J, with 7 bases in the middle. The covered CDR3 bases are TGTGCCAGCAGCTTCCCAGGGACTGAA. Translating it yields CASSFPGTE. The complete CDR3 reads CASSFPGTEAFF.

This clone appeared many times. The DNA ends 3 residues before the CDR3 does, and the rest of the CDR3 is filled in from the germline J gene. V usage is TRBV7-8 and J usage is TRBJ1-1, with D unresolved. CDR3 length: 15 residues. The V end was cut by 1 base, the J end by 0 bases, with 9 bases between. Germline V gene sequence: CDR1 SGHVS, CDR2 FQNEAQ. The CDR3 region is CASSLVAMMNTEAFF. CDR3 bases read: TGTGCCAGCAGCTTAGTCGCGATGATGAACACTGAA.

Details on this clone: The CDR3 goes on 3 residues after the read ends, and that part is filled in from the germline J gene. The chain combines TRBV6-2 or TRBV6-3 with TRBJ2-7, with D uncertain. This CDR3 contains 14 residues. Germline CDR1 MNHEY, CDR2 SVGEGT. The V end was cut by 5 bases, the J end by 5 bases, with 16 bases between. The CDR3 sequence: CASSHPVGKHEQYF. Incomplete CDR3 DNA: TGTGCCAGCAGTCACCCTGTGGGCAAGCACGAG.

This clone was recorded at least ten times. With the read ending 3 residues before the CDR3 end, the germline J gene is used to fill in that end. The chain employs TRBV19 and TRBJ1-4; D is perhaps TRBD1 (6 bases). This CDR3 contains 14 residues. Germline values: CDR1 LNHDA, CDR2 SQIVND (reference sequence). Trimming took 3 bases from V and 8 from J, leaving 13 bases between them. The sequenced CDR3 bases are TGTGCCAGTAGTATGTTCGGACAGACAGAAAAA. Amino acid sequence: CASSMFGQTEK. The entire CDR3 protein is CASSMFGQTEKLFF.